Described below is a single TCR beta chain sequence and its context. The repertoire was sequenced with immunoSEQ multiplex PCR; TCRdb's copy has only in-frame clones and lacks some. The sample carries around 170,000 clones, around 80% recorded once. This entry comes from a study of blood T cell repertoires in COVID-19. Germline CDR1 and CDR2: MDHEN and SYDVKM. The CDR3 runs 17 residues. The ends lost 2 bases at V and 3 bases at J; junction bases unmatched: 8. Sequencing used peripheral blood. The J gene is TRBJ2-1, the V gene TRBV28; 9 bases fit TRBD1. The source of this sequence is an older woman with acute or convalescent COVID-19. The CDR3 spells CASSLPEGTGYYNEQFF. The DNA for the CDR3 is TGTGCCAGCAGTTTACCGGAGGGGACAGGGTACTACAATGAGCAGTTCTTC.